These T cell receptor beta chains were read from a single sample in a study of neurological immune-mediated disorders. From the 5' RACE reads, TCRdb called clonotypes with MiXCR, one entry per CDR3 protein. Counted here are 50,000 or so distinct CDR3 sequences, about 3% occurring once; the ten biggest clones make up about 5.4%. The sequencing input was PBMCs. Receptors originate from a man aged 35-49 years with multiple sclerosis. Each CDR3 is given with its conserved first and last residue. A D gene is named only where the DNA matches it firmly. A clone size is listed for some rows: how often the clone was seen (once, few, many), or a class if it is expanded.

d_gene: TRBD2
abundance: few
v_gene: TRBV19
j_gene: TRBJ2-5
CDR3nt: TGTGCCAGTAGTCCCAGACTAGCGGGGCATCAAACGGGGGAGACCCAGTACTTC
CDR3aa: CASSPRLAGHQTGETQYF

d_gene: TRBD1
abundance: many
v_gene: TRBV20-1
j_gene: TRBJ1-1
CDR3nt: TGCAGTGCTAGTAGACAGGGAAACACTGAAGCTTTCTTT
CDR3aa: CSASRQGNTEAFF

d_gene: NA
abundance: many
v_gene: TRBV6-6
j_gene: TRBJ2-5
CDR3nt: TGTGCCAGCAGTTACTCGGGGCAGGGGGAGACCCAGTACTTC
CDR3aa: CASSYSGQGETQYF

d_gene: TRBD1
abundance: many
v_gene: TRBV7-9
j_gene: TRBJ1-2
CDR3nt: TGTGCCAGCAGCGGGGGACAGGGGCACTATGGCTACACCTTC
CDR3aa: CASSGGQGHYGYTF

d_gene: NA
abundance: NA
v_gene: TRBV6-4
j_gene: TRBJ1-5
CDR3nt: TGTGCCAGAAGTGACTCAGCCAGGGGAAGCAATCAGCCCCAGCATTTT
CDR3aa: CARSDSARGSNQPQHF

d_gene: NA
abundance: many
v_gene: TRBV10-3
j_gene: TRBJ1-5
CDR3nt: TGTGCCATCAGCGAGGCCAGCAATCAGCCCCAGCATTTT
CDR3aa: CAISEASNQPQHF

d_gene: NA
abundance: many
v_gene: TRBV15
j_gene: TRBJ1-5
CDR3nt: TGTGCCACCAGCAGAGGGACAGTGAGCAATCAGCCCCAGCATTTT
CDR3aa: CATSRGTVSNQPQHF

d_gene: NA
abundance: many
v_gene: TRBV29-1
j_gene: TRBJ1-1
CDR3nt: TGCAGCGTTGAAGATTTGGGCAGGGGACCAAACACTGAAGCTTTCTTT
CDR3aa: CSVEDLGRGPNTEAFF

d_gene: TRBD2
abundance: many
v_gene: TRBV4-2
j_gene: TRBJ2-1
CDR3nt: TGTGCCAGCAGCCAAGCTCCTACAAGCGGGGGGGCCGAACAGTTCTTC
CDR3aa: CASSQAPTSGGAEQFF

d_gene: TRBD1
abundance: many
v_gene: TRBV5-1
j_gene: TRBJ2-3
CDR3nt: TGCGCCAGCAGCGGCGGCAAGGGGGCCCTCACAGATACGCAGTATTTT
CDR3aa: CASSGGKGALTDTQYF

d_gene: NA
abundance: many
v_gene: TRBV28
j_gene: TRBJ1-1
CDR3nt: TGTGCCAGCAACGAGAGGGCTGACACTGAAGCTTTCTTT
CDR3aa: CASNERADTEAFF

d_gene: TRBD2
abundance: many
v_gene: TRBV29-1
j_gene: TRBJ2-5
CDR3nt: TGCAGCGTTGAAGAAGGGACTAGCGGGGGGGAAGAGACCCAGTACTTC
CDR3aa: CSVEEGTSGGEETQYF

d_gene: NA
abundance: many
v_gene: TRBV7-2
j_gene: TRBJ1-4
CDR3nt: TGTGCCAGCAGCCCACGTACGGGGGAGACCGAAAAACTGTTTTTT
CDR3aa: CASSPRTGETEKLFF

d_gene: NA
abundance: many
v_gene: TRBV3-1
j_gene: TRBJ2-5
CDR3nt: TGTGCCAGCAGCCAAGTAGCGGAGACCCAGTACTTC
CDR3aa: CASSQVAETQYF

d_gene: TRBD1
abundance: many
v_gene: TRBV6-5
j_gene: TRBJ2-7
CDR3nt: TGTGCCAGCAGCCCCGGGACAGTCATGCCCCAGTACTTC
CDR3aa: CASSPGTVMPQYF

d_gene: TRBD2
abundance: many
v_gene: TRBV2
j_gene: TRBJ2-3
CDR3nt: TGTGCCAGCAGGGAAAATAGCGGGGGGTTCACAGATACGCAGTATTTT
CDR3aa: CASRENSGGFTDTQYF

d_gene: NA
abundance: many
v_gene: TRBV6-2/TRBV6-3
j_gene: TRBJ2-4
CDR3nt: TGTGCCAGCAGTTACTTGGCACAGACCCCGGGTGAGGCCAAAAACATTCAGTACTTC
CDR3aa: CASSYLAQTPGEAKNIQYF

d_gene: NA
abundance: many
v_gene: TRBV7-6
j_gene: TRBJ2-2
CDR3nt: TGTGCCAGCAGCTTAGAAGGGTTGAGCACCGGGGAGCTGTTTTTT
CDR3aa: CASSLEGLSTGELFF

d_gene: TRBD2
abundance: many
v_gene: TRBV10-1
j_gene: TRBJ2-1
CDR3nt: TGCGCCAGCAGTGTAAGTCGGGGGGGGCCCAATGAGCAGTTCTTC
CDR3aa: CASSVSRGGPNEQFF

d_gene: NA
abundance: few
v_gene: TRBV7-2
j_gene: TRBJ1-6
CDR3nt: TGTGCCAGCAGCTTAGAGGGAAATAATTCACCCCTCAACTTT
CDR3aa: CASSLEGNNSPLNF

d_gene: TRBD1
abundance: many
v_gene: TRBV29-1
j_gene: TRBJ2-7
CDR3nt: TGCAGCCTTTGGGACAGGGGTTCGGGCGAGCAGTACTTC
CDR3aa: CSLWDRGSGEQYF

d_gene: TRBD1
abundance: many
v_gene: TRBV10-3
j_gene: TRBJ2-1
CDR3nt: TGTGCCATCAGTGAGTCCCAGGGGGCGGTCTACAATGAGCAGTTCTTC
CDR3aa: CAISESQGAVYNEQFF

d_gene: TRBD1
abundance: many
v_gene: TRBV18
j_gene: TRBJ2-1
CDR3nt: TGTGCCAGCTCACCACGGACAGGGGGTACCTACAATGAGCAGTTCTTC
CDR3aa: CASSPRTGGTYNEQFF

d_gene: NA
abundance: many
v_gene: TRBV20-1
j_gene: TRBJ1-6
CDR3nt: TGCAGTGCTGGTAGAGTGGAGGAGTTAGATTCACCCCTCCACTTT
CDR3aa: CSAGRVEELDSPLHF

d_gene: TRBD1
abundance: many
v_gene: TRBV10-3
j_gene: TRBJ1-2
CDR3nt: TGTGCCATCAGTGACCAACAGGGGGACCTTGGCTACACCTTC
CDR3aa: CAISDQQGDLGYTF

d_gene: NA
abundance: many
v_gene: TRBV3-1
j_gene: TRBJ2-3
CDR3nt: TGTGCCAGCAGCCAGGCACAGGGTACAGATACGCAGTATTTT
CDR3aa: CASSQAQGTDTQYF

d_gene: TRBD1
abundance: many
v_gene: TRBV10-3
j_gene: TRBJ1-6
CDR3nt: TGTGCCATCAGTGAACCCGGGACAGGGGAATCACCCCTCCACTTT
CDR3aa: CAISEPGTGESPLHF

d_gene: NA
abundance: NA
v_gene: TRBV6-5
j_gene: TRBJ1-5
CDR3nt: TGTGCCAGCAGCCAAGACACCGGGACCCTACAGCCCCAGCATTTT
CDR3aa: CASSQDTGTLQPQHF

d_gene: NA
abundance: many
v_gene: TRBV29-1
j_gene: TRBJ2-5
CDR3nt: TGCAGCGGTAGGACGGCCCAAGAGACCCAGTACTTC
CDR3aa: CSGRTAQETQYF

d_gene: TRBD1
abundance: many
v_gene: TRBV5-1
j_gene: TRBJ2-3
CDR3nt: TGCGCCACCGGACAGGGGGGCACAGATACGCAGTATTTT
CDR3aa: CATGQGGTDTQYF

d_gene: NA
abundance: many
v_gene: TRBV29-1
j_gene: TRBJ1-1
CDR3nt: TGCAGCGTTGCTGGGGACACTGAAGCTTTCTTT
CDR3aa: CSVAGDTEAFF

d_gene: TRBD1
abundance: many
v_gene: TRBV20-1
j_gene: TRBJ2-3
CDR3nt: TGCAGTGCCCGACAGGGGTATCCCACAGATACGCAGTATTTT
CDR3aa: CSARQGYPTDTQYF

d_gene: NA
abundance: many
v_gene: TRBV14
j_gene: TRBJ2-5
CDR3nt: TGTGCCAGCAGCCGGTCCGGGACTCGGGAGACCCAGTACTTC
CDR3aa: CASSRSGTRETQYF

d_gene: NA
abundance: many
v_gene: TRBV29-1
j_gene: TRBJ2-4
CDR3nt: TGCAGCGTTGCTCCAGCCAAAAACATTCAGTACTTC
CDR3aa: CSVAPAKNIQYF

d_gene: TRBD2
abundance: many
v_gene: TRBV7-6
j_gene: TRBJ2-3
CDR3nt: TGTGCCAGCAGCTTCGGGACTAGCGGGGGGTCCACAGATACGCAGTATTTT
CDR3aa: CASSFGTSGGSTDTQYF

d_gene: NA
abundance: few
v_gene: TRBV5-1
j_gene: TRBJ1-5
CDR3nt: TGCGCCAGCAGCCTGGGGGGGGAAAGGAATCAGCCCCAGCATTTT
CDR3aa: CASSLGGERNQPQHF

d_gene: TRBD2
abundance: NA
v_gene: TRBV5-3
j_gene: TRBJ2-3
CDR3nt: TGTGCCAGAAGCTTGGGACTCCGGCGGGCTAGCGGGGACACAGATACGCAGTATTTT
CDR3aa: CARSLGLRRASGDTDTQYF

d_gene: NA
abundance: many
v_gene: TRBV24-1
j_gene: TRBJ1-5
CDR3nt: TGTGCCACCAGTGATTTTGGTCAGCCCCAGCATTTT
CDR3aa: CATSDFGQPQHF

d_gene: NA
abundance: many
v_gene: TRBV7-2
j_gene: TRBJ1-2
CDR3nt: TGTGCCAGCAGCTTAGCGCCAGGACAAGGCGAGGGCTACACCTTC
CDR3aa: CASSLAPGQGEGYTF

d_gene: NA
abundance: many
v_gene: TRBV11-3
j_gene: TRBJ1-4
CDR3nt: TGTGCCAGCAGCTTAGGGACTGGGCTCGCTGAAAAACTGTTTTTT
CDR3aa: CASSLGTGLAEKLFF

d_gene: TRBD1
abundance: few
v_gene: TRBV5-1
j_gene: TRBJ2-7
CDR3nt: TGCGCCAGCAGCTTGGATTTCCGCGGGACAGGCGTAAGCTCCTACGAGCAGTACTTC
CDR3aa: CASSLDFRGTGVSSYEQYF

d_gene: NA
abundance: many
v_gene: TRBV2
j_gene: TRBJ1-1
CDR3nt: TGTGCCAGCAGTGGGGATCAGATAGGACGGGCTTTCTTT
CDR3aa: CASSGDQIGRAFF

d_gene: NA
abundance: many
v_gene: TRBV7-9
j_gene: TRBJ2-2
CDR3nt: TGTGCCAGCAGCCGCTGGGAGGGGGACACCGGGGAGCTGTTTTTT
CDR3aa: CASSRWEGDTGELFF

d_gene: TRBD1
abundance: many
v_gene: TRBV4-2
j_gene: TRBJ1-2
CDR3nt: TGTGCCAGCAGCCAAGTGGGGACAGGGGATGGCTACACCTTC
CDR3aa: CASSQVGTGDGYTF

d_gene: NA
abundance: many
v_gene: TRBV5-1
j_gene: TRBJ2-2
CDR3nt: TGCGCCAGCAGCTTGGGGAGCTCCGGGGAGCTGTTTTTT
CDR3aa: CASSLGSSGELFF

d_gene: NA
abundance: many
v_gene: TRBV12-3/TRBV12-4
j_gene: TRBJ1-3
CDR3nt: TGTGCCAGCAGTTTAGTTACAGCCGGAAACACCATATATTTT
CDR3aa: CASSLVTAGNTIYF

d_gene: TRBD2
abundance: many
v_gene: TRBV5-1
j_gene: TRBJ2-1
CDR3nt: TGCGCCAGCGCGACGGGGACTAGCGGGGTCTACAATGAGCAGTTCTTC
CDR3aa: CASATGTSGVYNEQFF

d_gene: TRBD1
abundance: many
v_gene: TRBV27
j_gene: TRBJ2-7
CDR3nt: TGTGCCAGCAGTCCCCGGACAGGGCCCTACGAGCAGTACTTC
CDR3aa: CASSPRTGPYEQYF

d_gene: NA
abundance: many
v_gene: TRBV12-3/TRBV12-4
j_gene: TRBJ2-7
CDR3nt: TGTGCCAGCAGTCCCCGGACTGGCAACTACGAGCAGTACTTC
CDR3aa: CASSPRTGNYEQYF

d_gene: TRBD2
abundance: many
v_gene: TRBV5-1
j_gene: TRBJ2-2
CDR3nt: TGCGCCAGCAGCTTGACCCTAGCGGGGTTGGACACCGGGGAGCTGTTTTTT
CDR3aa: CASSLTLAGLDTGELFF

d_gene: NA
abundance: many
v_gene: TRBV9
j_gene: TRBJ2-7
CDR3nt: TGTGCCAGCAGCCTAGGGGCGGGGGCGAACTACGAGCAGTACTTC
CDR3aa: CASSLGAGANYEQYF

d_gene: NA
abundance: many
v_gene: TRBV7-2
j_gene: TRBJ2-3
CDR3nt: TGTGCCAGCAGCTTATACCCAGATACGCAGTATTTT
CDR3aa: CASSLYPDTQYF

d_gene: NA
abundance: many
v_gene: TRBV7-3
j_gene: TRBJ2-2
CDR3nt: TGTGCCAGCAGCTTAAGTGCTCGGACAGTGAACACCGGGGAGCTGTTTTTT
CDR3aa: CASSLSARTVNTGELFF

d_gene: NA
abundance: many
v_gene: TRBV7-9
j_gene: TRBJ1-4
CDR3nt: TGTGCCAGCAGGACAAACAGTCCAACTAATGAAAAACTGTTTTTT
CDR3aa: CASRTNSPTNEKLFF

d_gene: NA
abundance: many
v_gene: TRBV5-1
j_gene: TRBJ2-5
CDR3nt: TGCGCCAGCATCTACGACGAGACCCAGTACTTC
CDR3aa: CASIYDETQYF